The entry below describes one TCR beta chain. Its target is unknown. Template switching created a universal primer site, and the cDNA included unique molecular identifiers. Each CDR3 protein is one row after TCRdb ran MiXCR on the 5' RACE reads. In the table there are 690,000 or so distinct CDR3 sequences, less than 10% of which are singletons. This specimen belongs to a study of identical twins. CDR3 size: 14 residues. V was clipped by 3 bases and J by 6 bases, with 13 bases between them. Study results and caveats: Modeled out-of-frame TCR alpha sharing in monozygotic twins fell below observed levels. Some out-of-frame alpha sequences were shared by twins, and these showed excess low generation probability.

The same data also contributed to another study, on yellow fever vaccine responses in identical twins.

V usage is TRBV12-3 or TRBV12-4 and J usage is TRBJ2-3; maybe TRBD1 (6 bases). The sample taken for sequencing was PBMCs. The sequence came from a woman aged 18-29 years in good health. CDR3 amino acids: CASSFDRNGDTQYF. The DNA for the CDR3 is TGTGCCAGCAGTTTCGACAGGAACGGGGATACGCAGTATTTT.